This T cell receptor beta chain was identified during a study of human T cells and chemical hapten exposure. The CDR3 is 14 amino acids. V lost 1 base to trimming and J lost 0 bases, with 6 bases between them. Germline assignment: CDR1 SGHNT and CDR2 YYREEE (reference sequence). This clonotype was recorded at least ten times. Stated time point: patch test 2, 6 weeks after DPC sensitization. Treatment defined: therapeutic diphenylcyclopropenone sensitization with weekly scalp DPC. TCRdb passed the RACE reads through MiXCR, listing each CDR3 protein once. The sample has about 110,000 distinct CDR3 sequences, about a tenth seen once; the top ten hold 3.1%.

The receptor was isolated from a woman aged 40-49 years with alopecia areata. Some clones in this sample may be carry-over from other donors' samples. The rearrangement uses TRBV5-4 and TRBJ2-3; unclear D gene. The sample here was whole blood, taken in connection with sensitization to the hapten diphenylcyclopropenone (DPC). CDR3 in amino acids: CASSLSVSTDTQYF. CDR3 nucleotide sequence: TGTGCCAGCAGCTTGAGTGTGAGCACAGATACGCAGTATTTT. The full variable domain, its missing parts supplied by reference TRBV5-4 and TRBJ2-3, is ETGVTQSPTHLIKTRGQQVTLRCSSQSGHNTVSWYQQALGQGPQFIFQYYREEENGRGNFPPRFSGLQFPNYSSELNVNALELDDSALYLCASSLSVSTDTQYFGPGTRLTVL.